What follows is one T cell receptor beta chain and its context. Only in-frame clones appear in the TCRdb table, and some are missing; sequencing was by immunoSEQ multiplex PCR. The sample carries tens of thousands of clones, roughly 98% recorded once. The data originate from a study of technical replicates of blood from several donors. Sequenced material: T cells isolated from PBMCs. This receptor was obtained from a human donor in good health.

Here the CDR3 DNA reads TGTGCCAGCAGTATCGAGGCCCACACCGCCAATGAGCAGTTCTTC. This translates into CASSIEAHTANEQFF. The rearrangement links TRBV6-1 to TRBJ2-1; D gene unclear. CDR3 length equals 15 residues. The V and J ends lost 5 bases and 6 bases respectively, with 17 bases between them. Per the germline V gene, CDR1 is MNHNS and CDR2 is SASEGT.